The present entry profiles one TCR beta chain with its context. The data are from a study of control samples from healthy donors and cancer patients. CDR1 is DFQATT and CDR2 is SNEGSKA in the germline V gene (reference sequence). V lost 3 bases to trimming and J lost 16 bases, with 13 bases between them. CDR3 size: 10 residues. Repertoires were generated with immunoSEQ multiplex PCR, while TCRdb's copy carries only in-frame clones and drops some. The profile covers approximately 150,000 clones, with more than 85% appearing a single time and 3% to 4% taken by the ten largest. This TCR came from a man under 40 in good health. The rearrangement links TRBV20-1 to TRBJ2-1; D call uncertain. Sequencing was done on a sample of blood. In DNA form, the CDR3 reads TGCAGTGCTAGTTGGCGCTCGGACTTCTTC. This encodes CSASWRSDFF.